Here is one T cell receptor (beta chain) with its context. The antigen is unknown. TCRdb re-derived calls from the RT-PCR reads in MiXCR, one entry per CDR3 protein. Of about 780,000 distinct CDR3 sequences listed, 15% to 20% are singletons. The ends were cut back, 5 bases at V and 0 bases at J, with 13 bases in the middle. CDR1 SGHVS and CDR2 FNYEAQ come from the germline V gene. This CDR3 is 15 amino acids long. This sample is part of a study of response to subunit inactivated influenza vaccine. Study-wide results and limits: That few new T cells are recruited by each seasonal influenza vaccination was the authors' suggestion.

The sample consisted of PBMCs from blood, taken roughly 5 days after vaccination. The TCR was taken from a man aged 50 or older who received an inactivated influenza vaccine. The genes are TRBV7-6 and TRBJ1-2; D is ambiguous. CDR3 coding DNA: TGTGCCAGCAGCCCTATAGACATAGCTAACTATGGCTACACCTTC. This sequence encodes CASSPIDIANYGYTF. The whole variable domain, filled in from reference TRBV7-6 and TRBJ1-2, reads GAGVSQSPRYKVTKRGQDVALRCDPISGHVSLYWYRQALGQGPEFLTYFNYEAQQDKSGLPNDRFSAERPEGSISTLTIQRTEQRDSAMYRCASSPIDIANYGYTFGSGTRLTVV.